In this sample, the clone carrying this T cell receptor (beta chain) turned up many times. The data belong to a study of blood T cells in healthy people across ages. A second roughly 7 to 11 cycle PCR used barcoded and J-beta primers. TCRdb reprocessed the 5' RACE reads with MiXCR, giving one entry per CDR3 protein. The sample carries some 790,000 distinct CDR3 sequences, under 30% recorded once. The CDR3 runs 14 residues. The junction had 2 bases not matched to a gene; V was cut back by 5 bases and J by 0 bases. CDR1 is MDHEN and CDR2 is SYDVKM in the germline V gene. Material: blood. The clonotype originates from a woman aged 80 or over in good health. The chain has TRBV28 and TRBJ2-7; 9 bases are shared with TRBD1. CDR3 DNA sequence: TGTGCCAGCAGTGGGGACAGGGACTCCTACGAGCAGTACTTC. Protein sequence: CASSGDRDSYEQYF.